The clone carrying this TCR beta chain was seen more than once but under ten times. Its antigen is not known. This entry is derived from a study of T-cell reconstitution after alpha-beta-depleted transplantation in children. Study-wide results and limits: T-cell numbers and diversity, one year after transplant, stemmed largely from T cells that were newly produced. In some patients, recipient T cells and intrathymic progenitors surviving conditioning explained high day-60 diversity.

The TCRbeta library was prepared with unique molecular identifiers. One entry per CDR3 protein, called by TCRdb with MiXCR from the PCR reads. The sample carries just under 350,000 distinct CDR3 sequences, 16% recorded once. This specimen consisted of PBMCs, mostly from graft donor cells, obtained 360 days after TCRalphabeta/CD19-depleted stem cell transplant. This clonotype was sampled from a male patient between 2 and 15 years old who had a stem cell transplant for acute lymphoblastic leukemia, so the T cells may come from the graft donor.

The CDR3 DNA reads as TGTGCCAGCAGCTTAAACAGGGGGCAAACTGAAGCTTTCTTT. This encodes CASSLNRGQTEAFF. V is TRBV6-5 and J is TRBJ1-1, with TRBD1 matching 9 bases. Germline V gene data show CDR1 as MNHEY and CDR2 as SVGAGI. The CDR3 has 14 residues. The V gene end was trimmed by 6 bases and the J gene end by 5 bases; junction bases not matched to a gene: 7.